This TCR beta chain was sequenced during a study of human T cells and chemical hapten exposure. Background on the study: The scalp of each patient received a weekly diphenylcyclopropenone dose for the full approximately 25-week study.

As for time point: pre-sensitization, week 0. Noted treatment: therapeutic diphenylcyclopropenone sensitization with weekly scalp DPC. Blood, whole and unfractionated, served as the source for total RNA extraction. Worth noting for this clonotype: Its matching antigen is unknown.

Whole-study results and caveats: Those TCRs sitting above 1 in 1000 frequency stayed the same with DPC sensitization.

Germline V gives CDR1 SGHAT, CDR2 FQNNGV. The CDR3 totals 14 residues. With V trimmed by 6 bases and J by 4 bases, 7 bases remained unmatched. The library tagged individual cDNA molecules with unique molecular identifiers. TCRdb re-derived calls from the RACE reads in MiXCR, one entry per CDR3 protein. The sample consists of fewer than 45,000 distinct CDR3 sequences, about a tenth of them appearing once. Here the sequenced sample was whole blood, taken in connection with sensitization to the hapten diphenylcyclopropenone (DPC). The TCR comes from a man aged 50 to 60 with alopecia areata. Some clones in this sample may be carry-over from other donors' samples. The V call is TRBV11-2, the J call TRBJ1-1; 8 positions match TRBD1. This CDR3 reads CASRTGQAITEAFF. CDR3 nucleotide sequence: TGTGCCAGCAGGACGGGACAGGCGATCACTGAAGCTTTCTTT.